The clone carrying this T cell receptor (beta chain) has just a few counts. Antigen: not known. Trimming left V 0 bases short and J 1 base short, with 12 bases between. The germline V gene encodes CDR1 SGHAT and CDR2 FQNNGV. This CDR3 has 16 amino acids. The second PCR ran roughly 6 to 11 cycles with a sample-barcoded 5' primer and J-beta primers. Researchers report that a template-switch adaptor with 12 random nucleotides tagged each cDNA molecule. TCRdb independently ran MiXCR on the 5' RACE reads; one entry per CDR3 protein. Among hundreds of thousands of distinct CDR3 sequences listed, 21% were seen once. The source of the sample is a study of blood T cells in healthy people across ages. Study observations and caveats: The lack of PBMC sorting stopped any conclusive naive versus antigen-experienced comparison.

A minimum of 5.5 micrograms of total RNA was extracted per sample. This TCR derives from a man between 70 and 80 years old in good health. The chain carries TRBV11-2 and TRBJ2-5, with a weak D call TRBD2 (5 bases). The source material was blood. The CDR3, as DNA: TGTGCCAGCAGCTTAGAGATAGCGACAATCCAAGAGACCCAGTACTTC. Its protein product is CASSLEIATIQETQYF.